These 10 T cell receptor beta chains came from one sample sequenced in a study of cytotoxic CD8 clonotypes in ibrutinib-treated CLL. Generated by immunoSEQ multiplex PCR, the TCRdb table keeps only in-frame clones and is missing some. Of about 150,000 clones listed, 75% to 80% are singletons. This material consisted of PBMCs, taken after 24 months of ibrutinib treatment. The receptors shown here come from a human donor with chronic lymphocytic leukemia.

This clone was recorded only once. The CDR3 sequence: CAWRVRGGTEAFF. DNA for the CDR3: TGTGCCTGGAGGGTCCGAGGGGGCACTGAAGCTTTCTTT. The chain couples TRBV30 to TRBJ1-1, with a weak D call TRBD1 (6 bases). There are 13 residues in the CDR3. Germline V gene data show CDR1 as GTSNPN and CDR2 as SVGIG (reference sequence). V was pared by 3 bases and J by 4 bases, with 12 bases between.

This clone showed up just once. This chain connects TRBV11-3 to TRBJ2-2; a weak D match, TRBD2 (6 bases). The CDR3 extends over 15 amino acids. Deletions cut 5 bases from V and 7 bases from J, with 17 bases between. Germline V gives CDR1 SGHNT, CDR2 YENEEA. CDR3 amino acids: CASSPQGEAGGELFF. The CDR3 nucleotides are TGTGCCAGCAGCCCCCAAGGGGAGGCCGGCGGGGAGCTGTTTTTT.

The CDR3: CSVVATMAEAFF. CDR3 DNA sequence: TGCAGCGTTGTAGCGACGATGGCTGAAGCTTTCTTT. This chain links TRBV29-1 with TRBJ1-1; D unclear. The V end was cut by 4 bases, the J end by 6 bases, with 12 bases between. Germline V lookup: CDR1 SQVTM, CDR2 ANQGSEA. The CDR3 is 12 amino acids. Supplemented by reference TRBV29-1 and TRBJ1-1, the full variable domain reads SAVISQKPSRDICQRGTSLTIQCQVDSQVTMMFWYRQQPGQSLTLIATANQGSEATYESGFVIDKFPISRPNLTFSTLTVSNMSPEDSSIYLCSVVATMAEAFFGQGTRLTVV.

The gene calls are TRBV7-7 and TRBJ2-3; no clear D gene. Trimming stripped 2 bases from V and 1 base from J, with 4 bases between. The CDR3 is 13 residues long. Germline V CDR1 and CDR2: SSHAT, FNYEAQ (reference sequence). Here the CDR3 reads CASSLLGTDTQYF. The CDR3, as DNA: TGTGCCAGCAGCTTATTGGGCACAGATACGCAGTATTTT.

The CDR3, as DNA: TGTGCCAGCAGCCCCCTCCGGGCCGGGGAGCTGTTTTTT. Its protein product is CASSPLRAGELFF. This chain joins TRBV7-2 and TRBJ2-2; D gene uncertain. Germline V gene data show CDR1 as SGHTA and CDR2 as FQGNSA. V gave up 5 bases and J gave up 6 bases, with 10 bases separating them. This CDR3 contains 13 residues.

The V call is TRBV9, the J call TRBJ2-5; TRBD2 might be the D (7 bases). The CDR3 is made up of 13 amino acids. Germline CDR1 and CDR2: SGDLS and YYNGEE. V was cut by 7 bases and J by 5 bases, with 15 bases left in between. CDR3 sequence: CASGGLGGETQYF. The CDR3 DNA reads TGTGCCAGCGGAGGACTAGGGGGGGAGACCCAGTACTTC.

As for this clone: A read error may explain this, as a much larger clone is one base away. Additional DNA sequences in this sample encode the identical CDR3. The CDR3 sequence: CASSDDDRYLGYGYTF. Here the CDR3 DNA reads TGTGCCAGCAGCGATGATGATCGATACCTAGGCTATGGCTACACCTTC. The V and J genes are TRBV5-4 and TRBJ1-2; D unclear. The length of the CDR3 is 16 residues. Germline CDR1 and CDR2: SGHNT and YYREEE (reference sequence). Trimming removed 4 bases at V and 4 bases at J, with 20 bases between.

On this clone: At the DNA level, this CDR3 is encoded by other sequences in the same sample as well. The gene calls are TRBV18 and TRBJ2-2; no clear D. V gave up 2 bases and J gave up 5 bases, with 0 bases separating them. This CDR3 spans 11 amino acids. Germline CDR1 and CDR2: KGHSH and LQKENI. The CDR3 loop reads CASSPTGELFF. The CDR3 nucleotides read TGTGCCAGCTCACCAACCGGGGAGCTGTTTTTT.

The CDR3 DNA sequence: TGTGCCAGCGGGGCTAGCGGGGGGCCGTTACAAGAGACCCAGTACTTC. Amino acids: CASGASGGPLQETQYF. The J gene is TRBJ2-5, the V gene TRBV2; 11 nucleotides align to TRBD2. The germline V gene has CDR1 SNHLY and CDR2 FYNNEI. The CDR3 runs to 16 residues. J was trimmed by 2 bases and V by 8 bases; bases with no gene match: 10.

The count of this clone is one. The DNA for the CDR3 is TGCAGCGTCCCCCTGCGGGCCTATGGCTACACCTTC. Translating gives CSVPLRAYGYTF. The chain is built from TRBV29-1 and TRBJ1-2, with no clear D. CDR3 length: 12 amino acids. The V gene lost 6 bases and the J gene lost 4 bases, with 12 bases spanning the gap. Germline values: CDR1 SQVTM, CDR2 ANQGSEA.